This TCR beta chain was captured in a study of blood T cell repertoires in COVID-19. As for the study in general: Both acute and convalescent COVID-19 samples were obtained from the United States, Italy and Spain. Sources were T cells, B-cell-depleted T cells, or PBMCs; the material itself was cDNA or gDNA.

V shed 4 bases, J shed 5 bases, and the junction held 4 bases outside the gene matches. In germline, CDR1 is SGHRS, CDR2 YFSETQ. This CDR3 comprises 14 residues. Authors' processing steps: Amplifying reference gene primers gave estimates of nucleated cell counts. The method was immunoSEQ multiplex PCR; TCRdb's version includes in-frame clones alone and lacks a portion of them. V and J calls and clone size follow that table, whereas D and trimming were derived from the DNA. Of roughly 150,000 clones detected, 87% appear once; the ten largest clones hold about 6%. This receptor was taken from a man older than 75 with acute or convalescent COVID-19. This chain joins TRBV5-1 and TRBJ1-2; TRBD1 matches 11 bases. Sequencing input: peripheral blood. Written as DNA, the CDR3 is TGCGCCAGCAGCAGCGGACAGGGGGCATATGGCTACACCTTC. This sequence encodes CASSSGQGAYGYTF. The full variable domain, its missing parts supplied by reference TRBV5-1 and TRBJ1-2, is KAGVTQTPRYLIKTRGQQVTLSCSPISGHRSVSWYQQTPGQGLQFLFEYFSETQRNKGNFPGRFSGRQFSNSRSEMNVSTLELGDSALYLCASSSGQGAYGYTFGSGTRLTVV.